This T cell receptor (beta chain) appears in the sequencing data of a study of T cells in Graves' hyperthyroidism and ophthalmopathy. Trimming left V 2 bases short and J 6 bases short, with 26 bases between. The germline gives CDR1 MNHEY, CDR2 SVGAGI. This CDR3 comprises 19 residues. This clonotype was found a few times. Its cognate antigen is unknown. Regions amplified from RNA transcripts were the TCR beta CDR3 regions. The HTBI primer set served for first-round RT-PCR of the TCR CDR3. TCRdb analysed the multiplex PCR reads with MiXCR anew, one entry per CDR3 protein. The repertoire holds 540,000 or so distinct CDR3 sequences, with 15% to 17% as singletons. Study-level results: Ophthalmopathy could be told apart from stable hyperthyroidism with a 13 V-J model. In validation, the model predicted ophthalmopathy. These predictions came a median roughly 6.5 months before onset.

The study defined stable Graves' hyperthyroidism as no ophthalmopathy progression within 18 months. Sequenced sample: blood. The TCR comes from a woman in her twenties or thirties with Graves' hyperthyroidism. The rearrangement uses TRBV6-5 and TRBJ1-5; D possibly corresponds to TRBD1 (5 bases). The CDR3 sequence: CASSYTTGGRGNQFQPQHF. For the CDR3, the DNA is TGTGCCAGCAGTTACACAACTGGAGGTAGGGGTAACCAATTTCAGCCCCAGCATTTT.